The T cell receptor beta chain described here comes from a study of blood T cell repertoires in COVID-19. The table came from immunoSEQ multiplex PCR; TCRdb's copy has only in-frame clones and leaves some out. The repertoire holds some 38,000 clones, with roughly nine tenths as singletons. The material sequenced was peripheral blood. The receptor was derived from a woman in her twenties or thirties in a cohort sampled during active COVID-19.

CDR3 loop: CATERADTQYF. As DNA, the CDR3 is TGTGCCACCGAGAGAGCAGATACGCAGTATTTT. V usage is TRBV24-1 and J usage is TRBJ2-3; D remains ambiguous. CDR1 and CDR2 from the germline V gene are KGHDR and SFDVKD. The V end was cut by 9 bases, the J end by 4 bases, with 7 bases between. The CDR3 covers 11 residues.